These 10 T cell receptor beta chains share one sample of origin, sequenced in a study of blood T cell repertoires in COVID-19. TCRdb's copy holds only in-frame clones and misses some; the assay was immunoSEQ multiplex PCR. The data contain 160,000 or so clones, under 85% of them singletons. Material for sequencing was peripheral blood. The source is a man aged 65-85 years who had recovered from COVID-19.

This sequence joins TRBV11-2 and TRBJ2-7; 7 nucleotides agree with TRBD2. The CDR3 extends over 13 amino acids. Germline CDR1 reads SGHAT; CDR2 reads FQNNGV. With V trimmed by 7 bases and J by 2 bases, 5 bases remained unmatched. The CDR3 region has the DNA TGTGCCAGCAACCCTAGCGGAACCTACGAGCAGTACTTC. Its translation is CASNPSGTYEQYF.

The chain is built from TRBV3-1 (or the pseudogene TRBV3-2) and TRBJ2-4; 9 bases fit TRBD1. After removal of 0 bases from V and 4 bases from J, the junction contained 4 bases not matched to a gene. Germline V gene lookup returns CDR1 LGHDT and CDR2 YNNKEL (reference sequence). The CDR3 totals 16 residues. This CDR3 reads CASSQDLGTGKNIQYF. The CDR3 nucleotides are TGTGCCAGCAGCCAAGATCTGGGGACAGGGAAAAACATTCAGTACTTC.

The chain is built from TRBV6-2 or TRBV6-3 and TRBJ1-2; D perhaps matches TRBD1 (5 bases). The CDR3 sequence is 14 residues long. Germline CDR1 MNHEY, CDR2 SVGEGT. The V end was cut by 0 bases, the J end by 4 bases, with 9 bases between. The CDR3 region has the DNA TGTGCCAGCAGTTACTCGACAGTTTCCTATGGCTACACCTTC. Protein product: CASSYSTVSYGYTF.

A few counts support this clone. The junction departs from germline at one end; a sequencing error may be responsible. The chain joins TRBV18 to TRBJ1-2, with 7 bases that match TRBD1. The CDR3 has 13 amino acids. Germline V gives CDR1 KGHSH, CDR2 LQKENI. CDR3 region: CASTPTGRDGYTF. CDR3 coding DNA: TGTGCCAGCACACCGACAGGGCGAGATGGCTACACCTTC.

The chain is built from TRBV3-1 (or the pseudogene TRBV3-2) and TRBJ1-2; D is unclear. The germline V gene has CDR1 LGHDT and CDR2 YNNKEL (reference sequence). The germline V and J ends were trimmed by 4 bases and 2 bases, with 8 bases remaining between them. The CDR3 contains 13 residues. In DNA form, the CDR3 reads TGTGCCAGCAGCCTAGAGGGCAACTATGGCTACACCTTC. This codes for CASSLEGNYGYTF.

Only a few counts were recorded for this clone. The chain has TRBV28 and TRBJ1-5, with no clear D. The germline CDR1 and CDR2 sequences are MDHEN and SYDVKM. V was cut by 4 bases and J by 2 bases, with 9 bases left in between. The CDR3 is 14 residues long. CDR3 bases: TGTGCCAGCAGTTGGTCCTCGGGCAATCAGCCCCAGCATTTT. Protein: CASSWSSGNQPQHF.

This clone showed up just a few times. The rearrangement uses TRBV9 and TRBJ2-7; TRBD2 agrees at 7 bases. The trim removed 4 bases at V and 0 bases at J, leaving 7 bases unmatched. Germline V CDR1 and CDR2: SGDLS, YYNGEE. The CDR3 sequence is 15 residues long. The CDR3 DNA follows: TGTGCCAGCAGCCCGACTAGCAGCTACTCCTACGAGCAGTACTTC. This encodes CASSPTSSYSYEQYF.

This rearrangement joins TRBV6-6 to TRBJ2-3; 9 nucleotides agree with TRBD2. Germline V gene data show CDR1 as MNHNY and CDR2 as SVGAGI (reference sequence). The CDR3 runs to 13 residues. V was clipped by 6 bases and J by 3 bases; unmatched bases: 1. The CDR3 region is CASRAGGTDTQYF. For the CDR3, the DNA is TGTGCCAGCAGAGCGGGAGGAACAGATACGCAGTATTTT.

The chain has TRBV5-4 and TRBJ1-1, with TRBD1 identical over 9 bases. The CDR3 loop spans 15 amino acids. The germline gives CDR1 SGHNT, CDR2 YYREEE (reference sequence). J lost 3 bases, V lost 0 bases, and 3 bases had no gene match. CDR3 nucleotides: TGTGCCAGCAGCTTGGCCAGGGACAGGGACACTGAAGCTTTCTTT. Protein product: CASSLARDRDTEAFF.

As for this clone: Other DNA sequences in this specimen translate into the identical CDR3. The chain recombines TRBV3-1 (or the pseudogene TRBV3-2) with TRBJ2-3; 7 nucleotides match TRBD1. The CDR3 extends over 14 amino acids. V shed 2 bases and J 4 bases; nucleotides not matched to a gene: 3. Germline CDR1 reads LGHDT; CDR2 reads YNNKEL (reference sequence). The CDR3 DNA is TGTGCCAGCAGCCAACGTCAGGGGGCAGATACGCAGTATTTT. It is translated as CASSQRQGADTQYF.